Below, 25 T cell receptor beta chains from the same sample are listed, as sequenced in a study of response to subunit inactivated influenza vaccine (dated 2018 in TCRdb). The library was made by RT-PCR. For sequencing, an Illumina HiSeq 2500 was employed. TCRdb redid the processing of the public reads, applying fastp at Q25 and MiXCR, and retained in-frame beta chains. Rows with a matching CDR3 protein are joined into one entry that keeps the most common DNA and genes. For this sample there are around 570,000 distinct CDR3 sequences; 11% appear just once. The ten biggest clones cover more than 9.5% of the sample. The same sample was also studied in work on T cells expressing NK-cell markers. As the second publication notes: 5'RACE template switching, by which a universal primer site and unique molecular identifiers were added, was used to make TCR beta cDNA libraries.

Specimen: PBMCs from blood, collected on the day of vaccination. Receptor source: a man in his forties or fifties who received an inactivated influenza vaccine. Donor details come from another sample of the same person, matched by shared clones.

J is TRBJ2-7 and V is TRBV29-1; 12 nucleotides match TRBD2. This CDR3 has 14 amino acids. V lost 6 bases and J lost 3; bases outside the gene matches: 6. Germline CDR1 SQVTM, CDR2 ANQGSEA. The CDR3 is CSVALTSGSYEQYF. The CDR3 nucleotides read TGCAGCGTCGCGTTGACTAGCGGGAGCTACGAGCAGTACTTC.

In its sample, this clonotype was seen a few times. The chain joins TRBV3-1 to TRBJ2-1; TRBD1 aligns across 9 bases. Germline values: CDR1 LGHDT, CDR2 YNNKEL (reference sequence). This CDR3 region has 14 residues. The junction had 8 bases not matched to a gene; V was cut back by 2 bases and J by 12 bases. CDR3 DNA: TGTGCCAGCAGCCAAAGGGACAGGGCTAGGGGGCAGTTCTTC. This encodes CASSQRDRARGQFF.

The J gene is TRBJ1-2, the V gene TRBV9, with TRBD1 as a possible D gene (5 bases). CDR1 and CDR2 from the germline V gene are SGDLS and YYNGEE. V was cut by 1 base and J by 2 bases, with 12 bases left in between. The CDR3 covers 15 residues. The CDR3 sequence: CASSVSGAANYGYTF. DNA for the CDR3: TGTGCCAGCAGCGTATCTGGGGCGGCGAACTATGGCTACACCTTC.

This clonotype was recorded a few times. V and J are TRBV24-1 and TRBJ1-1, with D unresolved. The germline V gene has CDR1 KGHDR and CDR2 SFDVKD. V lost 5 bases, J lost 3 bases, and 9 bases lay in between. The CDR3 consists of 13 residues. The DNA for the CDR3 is TGTGCCACCAGTGGAGGCGCCGACACTGAAGCTTTCTTT. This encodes CATSGGADTEAFF.

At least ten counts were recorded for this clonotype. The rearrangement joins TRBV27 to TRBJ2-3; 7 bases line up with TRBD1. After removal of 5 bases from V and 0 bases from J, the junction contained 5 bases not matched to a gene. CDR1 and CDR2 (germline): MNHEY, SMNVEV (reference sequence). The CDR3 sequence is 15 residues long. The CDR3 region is CASSVTGRSTDTQYF. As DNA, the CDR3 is TGTGCCAGCAGTGTGACAGGGAGAAGCACAGATACGCAGTATTTT.

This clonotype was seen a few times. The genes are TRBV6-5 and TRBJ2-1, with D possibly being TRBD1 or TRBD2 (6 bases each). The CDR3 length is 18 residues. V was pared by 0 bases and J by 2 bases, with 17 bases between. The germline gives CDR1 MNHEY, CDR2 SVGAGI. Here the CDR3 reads CASSYSIPGGRTYNEQFF. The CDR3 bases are TGTGCCAGCAGTTACTCGATCCCCGGGGGCCGAACCTACAATGAGCAGTTCTTC.

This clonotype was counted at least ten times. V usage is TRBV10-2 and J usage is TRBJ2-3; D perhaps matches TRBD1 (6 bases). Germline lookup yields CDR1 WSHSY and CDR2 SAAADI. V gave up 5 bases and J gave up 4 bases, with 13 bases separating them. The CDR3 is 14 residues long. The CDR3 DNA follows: TGCGCCAGCAGTTCGACAGGTACCCCAGATACGCAGTATTTT. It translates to CASSSTGTPDTQYF.

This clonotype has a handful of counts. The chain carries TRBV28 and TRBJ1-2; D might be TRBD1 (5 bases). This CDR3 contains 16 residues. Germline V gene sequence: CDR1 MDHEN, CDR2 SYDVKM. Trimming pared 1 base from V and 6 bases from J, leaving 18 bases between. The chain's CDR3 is CASSLSYRRIRDGYTF. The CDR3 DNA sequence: TGTGCCAGCAGTTTATCCTACAGGCGCATCCGAGATGGCTACACCTTC.

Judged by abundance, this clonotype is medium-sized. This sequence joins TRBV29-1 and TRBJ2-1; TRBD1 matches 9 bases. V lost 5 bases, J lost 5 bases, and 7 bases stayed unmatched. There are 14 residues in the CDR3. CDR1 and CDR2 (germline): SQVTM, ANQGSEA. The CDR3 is CSVRDRGWDNEQFF. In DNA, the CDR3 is TGCAGCGTTCGTGACAGGGGGTGGGACAATGAGCAGTTCTTC.

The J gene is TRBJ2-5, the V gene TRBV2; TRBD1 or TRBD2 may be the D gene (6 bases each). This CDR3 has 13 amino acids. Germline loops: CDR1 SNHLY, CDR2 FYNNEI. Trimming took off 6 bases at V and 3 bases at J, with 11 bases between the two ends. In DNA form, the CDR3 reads TGTGCCAGCAGCGGGGGACACGAAGAGACCCAGTACTTC. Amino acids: CASSGGHEETQYF.

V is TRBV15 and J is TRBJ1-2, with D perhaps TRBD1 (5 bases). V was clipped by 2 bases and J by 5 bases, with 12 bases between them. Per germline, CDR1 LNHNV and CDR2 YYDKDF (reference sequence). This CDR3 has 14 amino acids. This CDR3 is CATSRFEGWYGYTF. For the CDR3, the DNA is TGTGCCACCAGCAGATTTGAGGGGTGGTATGGCTACACCTTC.

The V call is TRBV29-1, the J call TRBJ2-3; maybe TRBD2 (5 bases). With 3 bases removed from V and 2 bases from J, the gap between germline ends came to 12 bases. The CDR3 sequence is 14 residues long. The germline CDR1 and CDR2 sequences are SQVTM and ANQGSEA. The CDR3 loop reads CSVDYRGLTDTQYF. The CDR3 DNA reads TGCAGCGTTGATTATCGCGGGCTCACAGATACGCAGTATTTT.

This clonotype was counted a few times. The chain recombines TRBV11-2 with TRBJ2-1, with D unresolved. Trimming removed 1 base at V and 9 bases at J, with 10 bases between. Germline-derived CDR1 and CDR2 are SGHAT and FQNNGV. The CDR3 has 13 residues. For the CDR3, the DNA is TGTGCCAGCAGCTTAGCCGCTGAAGGTGAGCAGTTCTTC. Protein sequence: CASSLAAEGEQFF. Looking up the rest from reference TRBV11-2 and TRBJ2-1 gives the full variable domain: EAGVAQSPRYKIIEKRQSVAFWCNPISGHATLYWYQQILGQGPKLLIQFQNNGVVDDSQLPKDRFSAERLKGVDSTLKIQPAKLEDSAVYLCASSLAAEGEQFFGPGTRLTVL.

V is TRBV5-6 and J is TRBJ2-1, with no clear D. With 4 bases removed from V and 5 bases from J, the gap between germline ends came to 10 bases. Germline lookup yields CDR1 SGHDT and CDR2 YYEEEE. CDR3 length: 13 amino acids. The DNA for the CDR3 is TGTGCCAGCAGCCAAATCCAGGACAATGAGCAGTTCTTC. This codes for CASSQIQDNEQFF.

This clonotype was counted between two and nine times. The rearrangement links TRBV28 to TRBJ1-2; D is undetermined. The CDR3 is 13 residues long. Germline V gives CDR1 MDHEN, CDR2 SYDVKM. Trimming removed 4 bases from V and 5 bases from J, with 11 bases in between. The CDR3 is CASSSLANYGYTF. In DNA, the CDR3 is TGTGCCAGCAGTTCTCTGGCGAATTATGGCTACACCTTC.

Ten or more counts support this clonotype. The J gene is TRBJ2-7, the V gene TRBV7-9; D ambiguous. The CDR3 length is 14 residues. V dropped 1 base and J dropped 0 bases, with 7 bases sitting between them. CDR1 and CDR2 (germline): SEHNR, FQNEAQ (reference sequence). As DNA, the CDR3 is TGTGCCAGCAGCTTAGTGGGCAACTCCTACGAGCAGTACTTC. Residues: CASSLVGNSYEQYF.

CDR3 protein: CSVEVRLANNEQFF. CDR3 bases: TGCAGCGTTGAAGTTCGACTAGCCAACAATGAGCAGTTCTTC. V is TRBV29-1 and J is TRBJ2-1; TRBD2 agrees at 7 bases. Trimming removed 1 base from V and 5 bases from J; junction bases left unmatched: 5. CDR1 is SQVTM, CDR2 ANQGSEA, per germline. The CDR3 runs 14 residues.

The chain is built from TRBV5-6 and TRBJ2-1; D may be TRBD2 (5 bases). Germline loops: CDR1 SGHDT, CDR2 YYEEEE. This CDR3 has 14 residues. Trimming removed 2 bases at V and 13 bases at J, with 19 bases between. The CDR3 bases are TGTGCCAGCAGCTTTCTGACGGGATACAGATCCCAGTTCTTC. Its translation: CASSFLTGYRSQFF. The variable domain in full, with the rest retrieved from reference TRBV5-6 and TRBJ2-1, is DAGVTQSPTHLIKTRGQQVTLRCSPKSGHDTVSWYQQALGQGPQFIFQYYEEEERQRGNFPDRFSGHQFPNYSSELNVNALLLGDSALYLCASSFLTGYRSQFFGPGTRLTVL.

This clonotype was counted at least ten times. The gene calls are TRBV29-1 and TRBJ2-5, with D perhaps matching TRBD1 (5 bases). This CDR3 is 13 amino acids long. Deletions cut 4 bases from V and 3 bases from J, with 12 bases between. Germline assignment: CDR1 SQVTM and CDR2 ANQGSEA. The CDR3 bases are TGCAGCGTTGCCCCGACAGTAAAAGAGACCCAGTACTTC. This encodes CSVAPTVKETQYF. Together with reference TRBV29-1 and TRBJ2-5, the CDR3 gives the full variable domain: SAVISQKPSRDICQRGTSLTIQCQVDSQVTMMFWYRQQPGQSLTLIATANQGSEATYESGFVIDKFPISRPNLTFSTLTVSNMSPEDSSIYLCSVAPTVKETQYFGPGTRLLVL.

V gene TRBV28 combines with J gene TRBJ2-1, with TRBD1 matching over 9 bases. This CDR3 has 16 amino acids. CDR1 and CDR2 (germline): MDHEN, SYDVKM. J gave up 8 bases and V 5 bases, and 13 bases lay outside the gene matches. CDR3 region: CASSPNRGRKRDEQFF. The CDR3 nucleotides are TGTGCCAGCAGTCCAAACAGGGGGCGCAAGCGGGATGAGCAGTTCTTC.

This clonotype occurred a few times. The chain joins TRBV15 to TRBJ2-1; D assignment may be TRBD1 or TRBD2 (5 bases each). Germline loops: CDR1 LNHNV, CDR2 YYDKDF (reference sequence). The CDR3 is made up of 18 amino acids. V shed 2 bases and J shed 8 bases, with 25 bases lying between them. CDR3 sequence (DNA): TGTGCCACCAGCAGACCCCCTAGGAGGACACCCCTAACGGATGAGCAGTTCTTC. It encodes CATSRPPRRTPLTDEQFF. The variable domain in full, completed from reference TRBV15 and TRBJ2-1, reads DAMVIQNPRYQVTQFGKPVTLSCSQTLNHNVMYWYQQKSSQAPKLLFHYYDKDFNNEADTPDNFQSRRPNTSFCFLDIRSPGLGDTAMYLCATSRPPRRTPLTDEQFFGPGTRLTVL.

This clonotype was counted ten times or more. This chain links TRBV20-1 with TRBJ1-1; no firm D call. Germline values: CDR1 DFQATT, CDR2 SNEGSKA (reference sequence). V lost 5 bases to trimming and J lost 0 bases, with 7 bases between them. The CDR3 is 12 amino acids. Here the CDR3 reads CSAADLNTEAFF. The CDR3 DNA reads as TGCAGTGCTGCTGACTTGAACACTGAAGCTTTCTTT.

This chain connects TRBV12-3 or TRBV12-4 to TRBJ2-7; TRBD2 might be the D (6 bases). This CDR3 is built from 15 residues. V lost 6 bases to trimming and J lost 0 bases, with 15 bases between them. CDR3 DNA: TGTGCCAGCAGACTAGCCTCGCAGGACTCCTACGAGCAGTACTTC. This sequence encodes CASRLASQDSYEQYF.

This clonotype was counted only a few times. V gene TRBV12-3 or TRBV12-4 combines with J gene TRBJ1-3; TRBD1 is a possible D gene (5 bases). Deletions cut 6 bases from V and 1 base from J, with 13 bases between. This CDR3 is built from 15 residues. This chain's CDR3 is CASSIPGRSGNTIYF. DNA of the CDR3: TGTGCCAGCAGCATCCCGGGACGTTCTGGAAACACCATATATTTT.

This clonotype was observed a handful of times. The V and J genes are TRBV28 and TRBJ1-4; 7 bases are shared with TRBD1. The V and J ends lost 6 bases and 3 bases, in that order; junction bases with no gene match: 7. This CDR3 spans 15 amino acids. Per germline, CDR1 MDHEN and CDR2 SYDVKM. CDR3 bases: TGTGCCAGCAGCCGATTGGACAGGTCTAATGAAAAACTGTTTTTT. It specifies CASSRLDRSNEKLFF.